Below are 19 T cell receptor beta chains sequenced from a single sample in a study of technical replicates of blood from several donors. Assay: immunoSEQ multiplex PCR; the TCRdb copy retains only in-frame clones and omits some. The sample has around 63,000 clones; 98% are singletons. The source material was T cells isolated from PBMCs. Receptor source: a human donor in good health.

This chain connects TRBV4-1 to TRBJ2-7; D unclear. Germline V gene lookup returns CDR1 MGHRA and CDR2 YSYEKL. With 1 base removed from V and 4 bases from J, the gap between germline ends came to 14 bases. This CDR3 has 15 residues. The CDR3 region has the DNA TGCGCCAGCAGCCAAGCGATTCTAGGCGGATACGAGCAGTACTTC. Residues: CASSQAILGGYEQYF.

The V gene is TRBV5-5, the J gene TRBJ2-5; 9 nucleotides line up with TRBD2. Per the germline V gene, CDR1 is SGHKS and CDR2 is YYEKEE (reference sequence). The junction had 9 bases not matched to a gene; V was cut back by 1 base and J by 5 bases. The CDR3 loop spans 16 amino acids. The CDR3 bases are TGTGCCAGCAGCTTGAAGGCGACTAGCGGACCGGAGACCCAGTACTTC. It yields the protein CASSLKATSGPETQYF.

The CDR3 is CASSGQGGKLFF. DNA of the CDR3: TGTGCCAGCTCAGGGCAGGGAGGGAAACTGTTTTTT. The chain is built from TRBV28 and TRBJ1-4; tentative D call: TRBD1 (5 bases). Between the trimmed V and J ends, which lost 8 bases and 11 bases, there was a span of 15 bases. The CDR3 has 12 amino acids. CDR1 MDHEN and CDR2 SYDVKM come from the germline V gene.

This clone was counted a single time. The chain joins TRBV19 to TRBJ1-2; 9 nucleotides line up with TRBD1. This CDR3 has 13 amino acids. The germline gives CDR1 LNHDA, CDR2 SQIVND (reference sequence). Germline trimming cut 9 bases from V and 6 bases from J; bases unmatched to any gene: 8. As DNA, the CDR3 is TGTGCCAGCCGGACAGGGGTTTTGAATGGCTACACCTTC. Translating it yields CASRTGVLNGYTF.

This chain uses TRBV5-4 with TRBJ2-7; TRBD2 agrees at 11 bases. The germline V gene encodes CDR1 SGHNT and CDR2 YYREEE (reference sequence). The CDR3 extends over 15 amino acids. Trimming at V came to 5 bases and at J to 3 bases, leaving 7 bases not matched to a gene. The DNA of the CDR3 is TGTGCCAGCAGGTTTAGCGGGGGGGCCCTCTACGAGCAGTACTTC. This sequence encodes CASRFSGGALYEQYF.

The chain combines TRBV2 with TRBJ1-2; 7 bases agree with TRBD1. The CDR3 runs 14 residues. J gave up 4 bases and V 2 bases, and 4 bases lay outside the gene matches. CDR1 and CDR2 (germline): SNHLY, FYNNEI. The CDR3 nucleotides read TGTGCCAGCAGTGAAATGGACAGGTTCTATGGCTACACCTTC. Translating it yields CASSEMDRFYGYTF.

This chain uses TRBV6-1 with TRBJ1-1; D not resolved. This CDR3 comprises 14 residues. CDR1 and CDR2 from the germline V gene are MNHNS and SASEGT. Trimming took 6 bases from V and 1 from J, leaving 12 bases between them. CDR3 sequence: CASSQENGNTEAFF. CDR3 nucleotide sequence: TGTGCCAGCAGCCAAGAGAATGGGAACACTGAAGCTTTCTTT.

The rearrangement uses TRBV4-1 and TRBJ2-2; perhaps TRBD2 as D (6 bases). This CDR3 has 15 amino acids. V was clipped by 4 bases and J by 4 bases, with 13 bases between them. Germline CDR1 and CDR2: MGHRA and YSYEKL. The CDR3, as DNA: TGCGCCAGCAGCCTTGTTGGAGCGGGCACCGGGGAGCTGTTTTTT. This encodes CASSLVGAGTGELFF.

The rearrangement links TRBV5-4 to TRBJ2-3, with D possibly matching TRBD2 (5 bases). The V and J ends lost 3 bases and 1 base respectively, with 15 bases between them. This CDR3 is 16 amino acids long. Looked up from germline, CDR1 is SGHNT and CDR2 is YYREEE (reference sequence). CDR3 in amino acids: CASSSPTRLRTDTQYF. In DNA form, the CDR3 reads TGTGCCAGCAGCTCCCCGACGCGACTACGCACAGATACGCAGTATTTT.

J is TRBJ2-2 and V is TRBV28; 9 bases are a match to TRBD2. V shed 5 bases and J 4 bases; nucleotides not matched to a gene: 8. Germline CDR1 and CDR2: MDHEN and SYDVKM. The CDR3 has 16 residues. The CDR3 coding sequence is TGTGCCAGCAGTGCCGGACTAGCGACCATCACCGGGGAGCTGTTTTTT. It yields the protein CASSAGLATITGELFF.

J is TRBJ1-1 and V is TRBV4-2; unclear D gene. Deletions cut 0 bases from V and 6 bases from J, with 11 bases between. Per germline, CDR1 LGHNA and CDR2 YNFKEQ. CDR3 length: 14 residues. The CDR3 sequence is CASSQEGVSPEAFF. In DNA, the CDR3 is TGTGCCAGCAGCCAAGAGGGAGTGAGCCCTGAAGCTTTCTTT.

The gene calls are TRBV12-5 and TRBJ1-4, with D perhaps TRBD1 (6 bases). Per the germline V gene, CDR1 is LGHNT and CDR2 is FRNRAP. Trimming took off 2 bases at V and 4 bases at J, with 14 bases between the two ends. The length of the CDR3 is 16 residues. This CDR3 reads CASGLTPGHFNEKLFF. CDR3 sequence (DNA): TGTGCTAGTGGTTTGACTCCGGGACACTTTAATGAAAAACTGTTTTTT.

V gene TRBV30 combines with J gene TRBJ2-5; possible D gene TRBD1, 7 bases. The CDR3 loop spans 14 amino acids. Germline V gene sequence: CDR1 GTSNPN, CDR2 SVGIG (reference sequence). The ends were cut back, 3 bases at V and 5 bases at J, with 16 bases in the middle. CDR3 sequence reads: CAWSEWAGGETQYF. The CDR3 DNA follows: TGTGCCTGGAGCGAGTGGGCAGGGGGGGAGACCCAGTACTTC.

J is TRBJ2-5 and V is TRBV14; 9 bases match TRBD2. V lost 1 base, J lost 4 bases, and 7 bases stayed unmatched. Per germline, CDR1 SGHDN and CDR2 FVKESK. This CDR3 has 16 amino acids. The CDR3 loop reads CASSQGASGIGETQYF. CDR3 DNA sequence: TGTGCCAGCAGCCAAGGGGCTAGCGGGATTGGAGAGACCCAGTACTTC.

This clone was recorded once. Here the CDR3 reads CASSPWSSYNEQFF. The DNA of the CDR3 is TGTGCCAGCAGCCCGTGGAGCTCCTACAATGAGCAGTTCTTC. The gene calls are TRBV7-3 and TRBJ2-1; D gene ambiguous. The V gene's germline CDR1 is SGHTA and CDR2 FQGTGA. The V gene lost 5 bases and the J gene lost 0 bases, with 8 bases spanning the gap. CDR3 length: 14 residues. The variable domain in full, with the rest retrieved from reference TRBV7-3 and TRBJ2-1, is GAGVSQTPSNKVTEKGKYVELRCDPISGHTALYWYRQSLGQGPEFLIYFQGTGAADDSGLPNDRFFAVRPEGSVSTLKIQRTERGDSAVYLCASSPWSSYNEQFFGPGTRLTVL.

The chain employs TRBV27 and TRBJ1-2; D unresolved. The CDR3 sequence is 13 residues long. Between the trimmed V and J ends, which lost 8 bases and 4 bases, there was a span of 14 bases. Germline CDR1 is MNHEY and CDR2 is SMNVEV (reference sequence). CDR3 coding DNA: TGTGCCAGCCAATCCATTCGGGGCTATGGCTACACCTTC. Translating gives CASQSIRGYGYTF.

This clone was recorded only once. This sequence joins TRBV6-1 and TRBJ2-2; tentative D call: TRBD1 (5 bases). Germline values: CDR1 MNHNS, CDR2 SASEGT. This CDR3 region has 13 residues. V was clipped by 3 bases and J by 5 bases, with 7 bases between them. CDR3 loop: CASSDAGTGELFF. CDR3 DNA: TGTGCCAGCAGTGATGCAGGGACCGGGGAGCTGTTTTTT.

The gene calls are TRBV27 and TRBJ1-5; 11 nucleotides match TRBD1. The germline V gene has CDR1 MNHEY and CDR2 SMNVEV (reference sequence). This CDR3 comprises 17 residues. The ends lost 6 bases at V and 2 bases at J; junction bases unmatched: 9. CDR3 loop: CASSTGTGGGGNQPQHF. In DNA, the CDR3 is TGTGCCAGCAGCACCGGGACAGGGGGAGGCGGCAATCAGCCCCAGCATTTT.

The chain is built from TRBV28 and TRBJ1-2; 10 positions match TRBD1. Unmatched junction bases numbered 3, after V lost 7 bases and J lost 4 bases. The CDR3 runs 13 residues. The germline CDR1 and CDR2 sequences are MDHEN and SYDVKM. CDR3 sequence: CASKTGGGYGYTF. The DNA for the CDR3 is TGTGCCAGCAAGACAGGGGGCGGCTATGGCTACACCTTC.